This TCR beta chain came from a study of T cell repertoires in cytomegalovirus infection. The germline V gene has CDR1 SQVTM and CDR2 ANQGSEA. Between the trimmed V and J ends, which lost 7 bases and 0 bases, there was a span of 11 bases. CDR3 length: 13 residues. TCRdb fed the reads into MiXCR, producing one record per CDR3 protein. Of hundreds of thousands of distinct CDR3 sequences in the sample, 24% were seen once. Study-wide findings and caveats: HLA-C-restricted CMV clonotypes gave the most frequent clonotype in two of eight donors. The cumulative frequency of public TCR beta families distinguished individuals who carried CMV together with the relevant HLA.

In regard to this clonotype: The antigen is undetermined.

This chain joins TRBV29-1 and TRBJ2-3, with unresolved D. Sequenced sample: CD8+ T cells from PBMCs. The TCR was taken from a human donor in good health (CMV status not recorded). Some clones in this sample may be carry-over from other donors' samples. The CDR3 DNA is TGCAGCGCCGAGACTGTGAGCACAGATACGCAGTATTTT. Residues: CSAETVSTDTQYF.